One sample yielded the 26 T cell receptor beta chains listed below, sequenced in a study of T cell clonotyping in hematopoietic cell transplantation. Regarding time point: recipient sample about 28 days before transplant, after cytoreduction. Sequencing was performed with immunoSEQ multiplex PCR; in TCRdb, only in-frame clones are kept and a portion is missing. The sample yields around 25,000 clones, approximately 77% seen once. The sequencing used peripheral blood mononuclear cells, collected before stem cell transplant. All receptors come from a man between 50 and 59 years old with myelodysplastic syndrome. Some clones in this sample may be carry-over from other donors' samples.

The CDR3 DNA follows: TGTGCCAGCAGTTACCCCCTCTTGCGGAGCACAGATACGCAGTATTTT. The encoded protein is CASSYPLLRSTDTQYF. The chain couples TRBV6-6 to TRBJ2-3; the D is unclear. This CDR3 has 16 residues. Deletions cut 2 bases from V and 0 bases from J, with 12 bases between. The germline V gene has CDR1 MNHNY and CDR2 SVGAGI (reference sequence).

The sample holds a few counts of this clone. The chain has TRBV7-9 and TRBJ1-4; possibly TRBD1 for D (5 bases). V was cut by 1 base and J by 8 bases, with 14 bases left in between. Germline V gene lookup returns CDR1 SEHNR and CDR2 FQNEAQ (reference sequence). The CDR3 is 15 amino acids. CDR3 sequence: CASSLVGQGDEKLFF. The CDR3 nucleotides are TGTGCCAGCAGCTTAGTCGGGCAGGGTGACGAAAAACTGTTTTTT.

The CDR3 DNA reads TGTGCCAGCAGCTTCGACAGGGGTGGTGAAAAACTGTTTTTT. Translating gives CASSFDRGGEKLFF. This chain connects TRBV7-2 to TRBJ1-4; 8 bases fit TRBD1. CDR1 SGHTA and CDR2 FQGNSA come from the germline V gene. V trimming: 3 bases; J trimming: 7 bases; junction bases outside the gene matches: 4. This CDR3 spans 14 amino acids.

V gene TRBV19 combines with J gene TRBJ2-1; D gene unclear. Germline-derived CDR1 and CDR2 are LNHDA and SQIVND (reference sequence). Trimming left V 3 bases short and J 5 bases short, with 11 bases between. The CDR3 contains 14 residues. Here the CDR3 reads CASSIMVENNEQFF. The CDR3 coding sequence is TGTGCCAGTAGTATTATGGTGGAGAACAATGAGCAGTTCTTC. Full variable domain (missing parts from reference TRBV19 and TRBJ2-1): DGGITQSPKYLFRKEGQNVTLSCEQNLNHDAMYWYRQDPGQGLRLIYYSQIVNDFQKGDIAEGYSVSREKKESFPLTVTSAQKNPTAFYLCASSIMVENNEQFFGPGTRLTVL.

The rearrangement links TRBV9 to TRBJ2-2; a possible D gene is TRBD2 (5 bases). Trimming removed 7 bases from V and 6 bases from J, with 19 bases in between. Germline V gene data show CDR1 as SGDLS and CDR2 as YYNGEE. This CDR3 contains 15 residues. The CDR3 nucleotides are TGTGCCAGCCATGAGGGCTCAGCGGTCGCCGGGGAGCTGTTTTTT. Its translation is CASHEGSAVAGELFF.

This clone has just a few counts. Lacking the conserved final phenylalanine or tryptophan, this CDR3 likely reflects a read error. The J gene is TRBJ2-7, the V gene TRBV14; 10 positions match TRBD1. CDR1 is SGHDN, CDR2 FVKESK, per germline. This CDR3 spans 17 amino acids. With V trimmed by 0 bases and J by 3 bases, 8 bases remained unmatched. CDR3 amino acids: CASSQESFGTGVYEQYL. The CDR3 DNA follows: TGTGCCAGCAGCCAAGAATCTTTTGGGACAGGGGTCTACGAGCAGTACCTC.

A single count supports this clone. The V call is TRBV25-1, the J call TRBJ2-5; possibly TRBD1 or TRBD2 for D (5 bases each). This CDR3 has 15 amino acids. Trimming pared 7 bases from V and 0 bases from J, leaving 15 bases between. CDR1 is MGHDK and CDR2 is SYGVNS in the germline V gene. The CDR3 bases are TGTGCCAGCAACCCAGGCGAGGGGAACCAAGAGACCCAGTACTTC. Amino acid sequence: CASNPGEGNQETQYF.

The chain carries TRBV6-1 and TRBJ2-5; 10 nucleotides line up with TRBD2. Losses at the gene ends were 7 bases for V and 5 bases for J; bases not matched to a gene: 7. This CDR3 contains 14 residues. CDR1 is MNHNS, CDR2 SASEGT, per germline. CDR3 DNA sequence: TGTGCCAGCACCCTAGCGGGGGAGGGGGAGACCCAGTACTTC. Its protein product is CASTLAGEGETQYF.

CDR3 coding DNA: TGTGCCAGCAACCCCCCACAGTATGGGTATGGCTACACCTTC. Protein product: CASNPPQYGYGYTF. V is TRBV28 and J is TRBJ1-2; D unresolved. Germline V gene data show CDR1 as MDHEN and CDR2 as SYDVKM. With 7 bases removed from V and 5 bases from J, the gap between germline ends came to 17 bases. This CDR3 has 14 amino acids.

The rearrangement uses TRBV19 and TRBJ2-7; 7 positions match TRBD1. The CDR3 is made up of 14 amino acids. Trimming cost V 3 bases and J 6 bases; bases outside gene matches: 8. Germline CDR1 reads LNHDA; CDR2 reads SQIVND (reference sequence). The CDR3 coding sequence is TGTGCCAGTAGTATTCCGGGACAGCTCTCCGAGCAGTACTTC. Translating it yields CASSIPGQLSEQYF.

V gene TRBV6-5 combines with J gene TRBJ2-5; a weak D match, TRBD2 (6 bases). Germline loops: CDR1 MNHEY, CDR2 SVGAGI. Trimming stripped 2 bases from V and 0 bases from J, with 10 bases between. This CDR3 spans 15 amino acids. The CDR3 spells CASSYTLADQETQYF. CDR3 DNA: TGTGCCAGCAGTTACACCTTAGCGGACCAAGAGACCCAGTACTTC.

The chain has TRBV7-6 and TRBJ1-2; tentatively, D is TRBD1 (5 bases). There are 17 residues in the CDR3. CDR1 and CDR2 (germline): SGHVS, FNYEAQ. Trimming shortened V by 5 bases and J by 8 bases, and 27 bases separated the two germline ends. CDR3 loop: CASSLRSGTGAADGYTF. The DNA for the CDR3 is TGTGCCAGCAGCCTAAGATCCGGTACCGGGGCTGCAGACGGCTACACCTTC.

The rearrangement joins TRBV19 to TRBJ2-5; 7 bases are a match to TRBD2. The germline V gene has CDR1 LNHDA and CDR2 SQIVND (reference sequence). The CDR3 is 14 amino acids. V was pared by 8 bases and J by 5 bases, with 11 bases of the junction left unmatched. CDR3 residues: CASAPGGSMETQYF. The CDR3 coding sequence is TGTGCCAGTGCCCCCGGGGGGTCTATGGAGACCCAGTACTTC.

This chain connects TRBV6-5 to TRBJ1-2; 8 positions agree with TRBD1. V lost 7 bases, J lost 7 bases, and 5 bases stayed unmatched. CDR1 and CDR2 from the germline V gene are MNHEY and SVGAGI. The CDR3 consists of 12 residues. In DNA form, the CDR3 reads TGTGCCAGCACCCGGACAGGGACTGGCTACACCTTC. It translates to CASTRTGTGYTF.

The sample holds a few counts of this clone. The rearrangement uses TRBV4-2 and TRBJ2-3; 8 bases fit TRBD2. The germline V gene has CDR1 LGHNA and CDR2 YNFKEQ. V trimming: 1 base; J trimming: 5 bases; junction bases outside the gene matches: 5. CDR3 length equals 15 residues. CDR3 residues: CASSQGERGRDTQYF. The CDR3 nucleotides are TGTGCCAGCAGCCAAGGCGAGCGGGGGAGAGATACGCAGTATTTT.

The chain recombines TRBV25-1 with TRBJ2-7; D unresolved. From germline, CDR1 is MGHDK and CDR2 SYGVNS. This CDR3 region has 12 residues. Trimming removed 4 bases at V and 4 bases at J, with 8 bases between. CDR3 coding DNA: TGTGCCAGCAGTGTTGGGGTATACGAGCAGTACTTC. This codes for CASSVGVYEQYF.

V usage is TRBV19 and J usage is TRBJ1-2, with D possibly matching TRBD1 (6 bases). The CDR3 loop spans 13 amino acids. Trimming left V 4 bases short and J 8 bases short, with 14 bases between. Germline V gives CDR1 LNHDA, CDR2 SQIVND (reference sequence). Here the CDR3 reads CASSTTGREGYTF. In nucleotides, the CDR3 is TGTGCCAGTAGTACAACAGGGAGGGAAGGCTACACCTTC.

The chain couples TRBV4-1 to TRBJ2-7, with a weak D call TRBD1 (6 bases). V was cut by 0 bases and J by 0 bases, with 15 bases left in between. This CDR3 region has 17 residues. Germline CDR1 reads MGHRA; CDR2 reads YSYEKL. The CDR3 sequence: CASSQERLQGPSYEQYF. CDR3 DNA: TGCGCCAGCAGCCAAGAACGGCTGCAGGGGCCCTCCTACGAGCAGTACTTC.

The chain joins TRBV5-1 to TRBJ2-3; the D is unclear. The germline V and J ends were trimmed by 0 bases and 6 bases, with 14 bases remaining between them. Germline CDR1 is SGHRS and CDR2 is YFSETQ. The CDR3 covers 15 residues. The CDR3 sequence is CASSLGAQMGDTQYF. CDR3 nucleotide sequence: TGCGCCAGCAGCTTGGGGGCTCAAATGGGGGATACGCAGTATTTT.

The chain employs TRBV6-1 and TRBJ2-2, with D maybe TRBD1 (6 bases). Germline V lookup: CDR1 MNHNS, CDR2 SASEGT. Trimming removed 3 bases at V and 3 bases at J, with 11 bases between. The CDR3 has 15 residues. Here the CDR3 reads CASSEITGYTGELFF. Written as DNA, the CDR3 is TGTGCCAGCAGTGAGATTACAGGGTACACCGGGGAGCTGTTTTTT.

The chain links TRBV9 to TRBJ2-1; 11 nucleotides align to TRBD2. The trim removed 3 bases at V and 0 bases at J, leaving 8 bases unmatched. In germline, CDR1 is SGDLS, CDR2 YYNGEE. This CDR3 spans 18 amino acids. Here the CDR3 DNA reads TGTGCCAGCAGCGCGGGACTAGCGGATATAGGCTCCTACAATGAGCAGTTCTTC. Amino acid sequence: CASSAGLADIGSYNEQFF.

This clone was seen a single time. The chain is built from TRBV30 and TRBJ1-6; no firm D call. Trimming removed 3 bases at V and 6 bases at J, with 12 bases between. The germline V gene encodes CDR1 GTSNPN and CDR2 SVGIG (reference sequence). The CDR3 has 14 residues. The CDR3 region is CAWRVSIVNSPLHF. CDR3 sequence (DNA): TGTGCCTGGAGAGTCAGTATAGTTAATTCACCCCTCCACTTT.

The chain combines TRBV2 with TRBJ2-7; 8 nucleotides agree with TRBD2. The length of the CDR3 is 13 residues. The V gene's germline CDR1 is SNHLY and CDR2 FYNNEI. The V and J ends lost 5 bases and 2 bases, in that order; junction bases with no gene match: 2. The CDR3 nucleotides read TGTGCCAGCAGTTCAGCGGGAGCCTACGAGCAGTACTTC. This encodes CASSSAGAYEQYF.

V and J are TRBV14 and TRBJ2-7; possibly TRBD1 for D (6 bases). The CDR3 sequence is 15 residues long. Germline V gene lookup returns CDR1 SGHDN and CDR2 FVKESK. V dropped 4 bases and J dropped 3 bases, with 16 bases sitting between them. CDR3: CASSLLGGHHYEQYF. The CDR3 coding sequence is TGTGCCAGCAGCCTCTTAGGGGGTCACCACTACGAGCAGTACTTC.

This chain uses TRBV7-6 with TRBJ1-2; 8 nucleotides agree with TRBD1. The CDR3 is 15 amino acids. Germline-derived CDR1 and CDR2 are SGHVS and FNYEAQ. J was trimmed by 6 bases and V by 1 base; bases with no gene match: 7. DNA for the CDR3: TGTGCCAGCAGCTTAGGGACAGGGAGGGGAGATGGCTACACCTTC. As protein: CASSLGTGRGDGYTF.

The gene calls are TRBV6-5 and TRBJ1-3; D uncertain. The CDR3 runs 13 residues. V lost 6 bases, J lost 1 base, and 7 bases lay in between. From germline, CDR1 is MNHEY and CDR2 SVGAGI. The CDR3 protein is CASSRGSGNTIYF. The DNA for the CDR3 is TGTGCCAGCAGCAGAGGTTCTGGAAACACCATATATTTT.